This is a list of T cell receptor beta chains from one sample in a study of blood T cell repertoires in COVID-19. Libraries were prepared by immunoSEQ multiplex PCR; TCRdb keeps only in-frame clonotypes and omits some of them. This sample has about 200,000 clones; approximately 91% occur once, and the top ten carry 5.5% to 8%. Sequencing used peripheral blood. The receptor source for this set is a man between 60 and 70 years old who had recovered from COVID-19. Both conserved end residues are part of each CDR3. A D gene is named only where the DNA matches it firmly. A row's size may be missing; if present it is once, few, many or a size class.

TRBD2	.	TRBV19	TRBJ2-1	TGTGCCAGTAGTATAGAAACGACTAGCGGGCGCAATGAGCAGTTCTTC	CASSIETTSGRNEQFF
.	.	TRBV19	TRBJ2-1	TGTGCCAGTAGTCCCCTCGCTAGCGCCCTGGGGAATGAGCAGTTCTTC	CASSPLASALGNEQFF
TRBD2	.	TRBV5-1	TRBJ2-2	TGCGCCAGCAACTCGGCTAGCGGGAATATCGGGGAGCTGTTTTTT	CASNSASGNIGELFF
.	.	TRBV7-2	TRBJ1-5	TGTGCCAGCAGCTTTCTGGGGAGGGGTAACAATCAGCCCCAGCATTTT	CASSFLGRGNNQPQHF
.	.	TRBV11-1	TRBJ2-5	TGTGCCAGCAGCTCACATACCGGGATACAAGAGACCCAGTACTTC	CASSSHTGIQETQYF
TRBD1	.	TRBV3-1/TRBV3-2	TRBJ1-1	TGTGCCAGCAGTCTCAGGGGGCGGGTTGTCACTGAAGCTTTCTTT	CASSLRGRVVTEAFF
.	.	TRBV5-1	TRBJ1-5	TGCGCCAGCAGCTTGGGACAGTTCAATCAGCCCCAGCATTTT	CASSLGQFNQPQHF
.	.	TRBV19	TRBJ2-7	TGTGCCAGTAGTATTGTCGCGACAGAGTCCTACGAGCAGTACTTC	CASSIVATESYEQYF
.	.	TRBV15	TRBJ2-1	TGTGCCACCGGTCTTAGTATTGGAGCCTACAATGAGCAGTTCTTC	CATGLSIGAYNEQFF
TRBD2	.	TRBV3-1/TRBV3-2	TRBJ2-3	TGTGCCAGCAGCCAAGCTTCTGGCGGGGGGATCACAGATACGCAGTATTTT	CASSQASGGGITDTQYF
TRBD1	.	TRBV19	TRBJ1-5	TGTGCCAGTAGTACGGACAGGGCTCGCAATCAGCCCCAGCATTTT	CASSTDRARNQPQHF
TRBD2	.	TRBV5-1	TRBJ2-1	TGCGCCAGCAGCTTGTTTAGCGGGGGCTACAATGAGCAGTTCTTC	CASSLFSGGYNEQFF
.	.	TRBV3-1/TRBV3-2	TRBJ2-3	TGTGCCAGCAGCCAAGGCCCCAGGGATACGCAGTATTTT	CASSQGPRDTQYF
.	.	TRBV10-3	TRBJ1-2	TGTGCCATCAGTGAGTCACCTCCGACAGCCTATGGCTACACCTTC	CAISESPPTAYGYTF
TRBD1	.	TRBV28	TRBJ2-7	TGTGCCAGCAGTCCCCACACCAGGGGGCCCTACGAGCAGTACTTC	CASSPHTRGPYEQYF
TRBD1	.	TRBV7-3	TRBJ2-1	TGTGCCAGCAGCCCACACAGGGGGCAAGCGGGTGTCAATGAGCAGTTCTTC	CASSPHRGQAGVNEQFF
.	few	TRBV19	TRBJ2-1	TGTGCCAGTAGTATTGAACCCCCAGGGAGGCGTGAGCAGTTCTTC	CASSIEPPGRREQFF
.	.	TRBV7-8	TRBJ2-7	TGTGCCAGCAGCTCCGGGCCCGGGGGCTACGAGCAGTACTTC	CASSSGPGGYEQYF
.	.	TRBV2	TRBJ2-7	TGTGCCAGCTATGTGGGACTCACGGGCTACGAGCAGTACTTC	CASYVGLTGYEQYF
.	.	TRBV2	TRBJ1-6	TGTGCCAGCAAGGCGGCAGGGCCTCGGAATTCACCCCTCCACTTT	CASKAAGPRNSPLHF
TRBD1	.	TRBV19	TRBJ1-4	TGTGCCACGGGACAGGGAGGCAGATCTAATGAAAAACTGTTTTTT	CATGQGGRSNEKLFF
TRBD2	.	TRBV6-5	TRBJ2-4	TGTGCCAGCAGTTACTCTAGCGGGGGGGCCAAAAACATTCAGTACTTC	CASSYSSGGAKNIQYF